The rows below give T cell receptor beta chains drawn from one sample of a study of human CD8 memory T cell subsets. From its re-call of the 5' RACE reads, TCRdb lists each CDR3 protein once, without DNA. The repertoire table contains about 7,900 distinct CDR3 sequences. The sample taken for sequencing was CD8+ T cells from PBMCs. The origin of the receptors is a human donor in good health. Each CDR3 is given with its conserved first and last residue. Not all rows give a size; the values are once, few, many and, for expanded clones, a class.

CASSLGQGLALNSPLHF	TRBV5-1	TRBJ1-6	-	17
CASSFSDNEQFF	TRBV5-1	TRBJ2-1	-	12
CASSLYPGSPANSEQFF	TRBV7-3	TRBJ2-1	-	17
CASSLDGYEQFF	TRBV7-7	TRBJ2-1	-	12
CASSAGRVGYTGELFF	TRBV7-2	TRBJ2-2	-	16
CASTGTGTYHGLHNEQFF	TRBV21-1	TRBJ2-1	-	18
CATPGELYNEQFF	TRBV24-1	TRBJ2-1	-	13
CASSPSTSEGEQYF	TRBV6-6	TRBJ2-7	-	14
CASRSGTGVGGYTF	TRBV12-3/TRBV12-4	TRBJ1-2	-	14
CASTGASNQPQHF	TRBV6-2/TRBV6-3	TRBJ1-5	-	13
CASSLLGSETQYF	TRBV9	TRBJ2-5	-	13
CASSSPPNNEQFF	TRBV13	TRBJ2-1	-	13
CSARDMDAGELFF	TRBV20-1	TRBJ2-2	-	13
CSVVTGEGPQHF	TRBV29-1	TRBJ1-5	medium-sized	12
CASSKDAYNEQFF	TRBV9	TRBJ2-1	-	13
CASSLAGASVDEQFF	TRBV7-2	TRBJ2-1	medium-sized	15
CASSLARLGIQETQYF	TRBV7-9	TRBJ2-5	-	16
CASSLVVSDYSYNEQFF	TRBV7-9	TRBJ2-1	medium-sized	17
CASSLLTGANTEAFF	TRBV28	TRBJ1-1	medium-sized	15
CASSLTGSRWEQYF	TRBV7-6	TRBJ2-7	-	14
CASSRQASAVKLFF	TRBV28	TRBJ1-4	-	14
CATSEGPDTQYF	TRBV27	TRBJ2-3	-	12
CSVDLAGGPYNEQFF	TRBV29-1	TRBJ2-1	-	15
CASSLTGMGWGTEAFF	TRBV27	TRBJ1-1	medium-sized	16
CSVPLTSGRFYNEQFF	TRBV29-1	TRBJ2-1	medium-sized	16
CASSHMDRGSGNEQYF	TRBV28	TRBJ2-7	-	16
CSARKHLGQWAYEQYF	TRBV20-1	TRBJ2-7	-	16
CSVEGGAGGELFF	TRBV29-1	TRBJ2-2	medium-sized	13
CASSYSQTSGRYEQYF	TRBV6-6	TRBJ2-7	-	16
CASSGLGRATGELFF	TRBV2	TRBJ2-2	-	15
CASSLDRDSGNTIYF	TRBV28	TRBJ1-3	-	15
CSVEMGLADGTDTQYF	TRBV29-1	TRBJ2-3	medium-sized	16
CASSESGQLNTGELFF	TRBV10-1	TRBJ2-2	medium-sized	16
CASSFLGTEAFF	TRBV12-3/TRBV12-4	TRBJ1-1	-	12
CASSLSRNTEAFF	TRBV7-6	TRBJ1-1	-	13
CASSPGQGNEQYF	TRBV5-1	TRBJ2-7	-	13
CASSPSPGGRAYEQYF	TRBV28	TRBJ2-7	-	16
CASSTRAGGSGELFF	TRBV9	TRBJ2-2	-	15
CASSEGTPTSNTEAFF	TRBV3-1	TRBJ1-1	medium-sized	16
CSARGDRAAHSGNTIYF	TRBV20-1	TRBJ1-3	-	17
CASSSEGASGEQYF	TRBV7-8	TRBJ2-7	medium-sized	14
CASSLEGDTQYF	TRBV7-6	TRBJ2-3	-	12
CASSSHERDIQYF	TRBV27	TRBJ2-4	-	13
CASSLVGEGTEAFF	TRBV5-1	TRBJ1-1	-	14
CASSPTAEGAENGYTF	TRBV7-6	TRBJ1-2	-	16
CASSQTDRGLLQPQHF	TRBV4-1	TRBJ1-5	-	16
CASSSIQQLNIQYF	TRBV7-2	TRBJ2-4	-	14
CASSLSVSRGLLQPQHF	TRBV7-8	TRBJ1-5	-	17
CASSQLDNQETQYF	TRBV14	TRBJ2-5	-	14
CASSGGQVNYNEQFF	TRBV27	TRBJ2-1	medium-sized	15